One T cell receptor (beta chain) is described in this entry. No antigen is known for it. The entry originates in a study of cytomegalovirus exposure and HLA in healthy donors. Whole-study results and caveats: The authors later found TCR association rates varying by HLA locus, with DRB1 most and HLA-C fewest. The study assumed roughly uniform donor sequencing depth for presence/absence analyses.

PCR involved 60 Vbeta and 13 Jbeta primers. The authors' processing: A follow-up analysis tallied 65 million to 80 million unique TCR beta chains, about 11 million shared. Sequencing was performed with immunoSEQ multiplex PCR; in TCRdb, only in-frame clones are kept and a portion is missing. The D gene and trimming were derived from the DNA, and the V and J assignments and clone size from that table. The sample lists tens of thousands of clones; around 80% were seen once. The CDR3 covers 14 residues. The germline CDR1 and CDR2 sequences are SEHNR and FQNEAQ (reference sequence). V lost 6 bases to trimming and J lost 4 bases, with 15 bases between them.

This clonotype originated in a man in his forties or fifties in good health and CMV-seronegative. The chain is built from TRBV7-9 and TRBJ1-1, with D tentatively TRBD1 (5 bases). Sequenced material: PBMCs. The CDR3 sequence is CASRYPVGGTEAFF. The DNA of the CDR3 is TGTGCCAGCAGGTACCCCGTGGGGGGCACTGAAGCTTTCTTT.